This TCR beta chain is drawn from a study of cytomegalovirus exposure and HLA in healthy donors. The V and J ends lost 6 bases and 4 bases, in that order; junction bases with no gene match: 8. The CDR3 contains 15 residues. Germline V gene sequence: CDR1 SNHLY, CDR2 FYNNEI. The assay was immunoSEQ multiplex PCR, and TCRdb's table has in-frame clones only and misses some. The sample has 130,000 to 150,000 clones, 90% seen once. The gene calls are TRBV2 and TRBJ2-5, with 10 bases lining up with TRBD1. The clonotype originates from a woman under 40 in good health and CMV-seropositive. The sample was PBMCs. The CDR3: CASRPRDRGGETQYF. The CDR3 DNA reads TGTGCCAGCAGACCGCGGGACAGGGGTGGAGAGACCCAGTACTTC.